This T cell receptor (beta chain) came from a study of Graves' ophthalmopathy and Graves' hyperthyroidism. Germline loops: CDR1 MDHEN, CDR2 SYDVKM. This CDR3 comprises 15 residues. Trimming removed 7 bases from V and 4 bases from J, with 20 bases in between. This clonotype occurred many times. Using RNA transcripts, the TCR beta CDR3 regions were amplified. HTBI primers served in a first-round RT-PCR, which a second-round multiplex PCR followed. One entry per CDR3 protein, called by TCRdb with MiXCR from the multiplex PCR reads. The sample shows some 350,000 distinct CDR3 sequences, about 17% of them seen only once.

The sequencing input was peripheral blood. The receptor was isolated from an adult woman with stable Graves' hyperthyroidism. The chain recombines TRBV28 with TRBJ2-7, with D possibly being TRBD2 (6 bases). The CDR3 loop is CASMNPGLARYEQYF. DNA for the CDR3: TGTGCCAGCATGAACCCGGGGCTAGCGCGATACGAGCAGTACTTC. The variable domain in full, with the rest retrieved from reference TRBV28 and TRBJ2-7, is DVKVTQSSRYLVKRTGEKVFLECVQDMDHENMFWYRQDPGLGLRLIYFSYDVKMKEKGDIPEGYSVSREKKERFSLILESASTNQTSMYLCASMNPGLARYEQYFGPGTRLTVT.